This entry describes one T cell receptor (beta chain). The antigen is unknown. The record originates from a study of T cell clusters in autoimmune cytopenias. About 37,500 genome equivalents of blood DNA were amplified for TRB. TRB rearrangements were amplified by touch-down multiplex PCR with mixed TRB-A/B primers. TCRdb re-called the multiplex PCR reads; every CDR3 protein appears as one record, without DNA. The sample's table shows fewer than 6,500 distinct CDR3 sequences. The study, taken as a whole, reports: Physiological T cell clusters of healthy donors were apparently absent in primary autoimmune cytopenia patients. TRB repertoire shifts in secondary cytopenia and chronic lymphocytic leukemia mostly reflected lymphoma, not autoimmunity.

The germline V gene encodes CDR1 ENHRY and CDR2 SYGVKD. This CDR3 spans 14 amino acids. The same specimen was also included in a second study, on T cell repertoires in aging, cancer and after chemotherapy. Turning to that study: Healthy donors lost TCR diversity with age mainly through richness, cancer patients through richness and evenness. Across the chemotherapy interval, each cancer cohort showed higher median generation probability, suggesting thymic rebound.

The source is a human donor in good health. The chain recombines TRBV10-3 with TRBJ1-2. Sequenced: peripheral blood. The CDR3 is CAISESDNRYGYTF.